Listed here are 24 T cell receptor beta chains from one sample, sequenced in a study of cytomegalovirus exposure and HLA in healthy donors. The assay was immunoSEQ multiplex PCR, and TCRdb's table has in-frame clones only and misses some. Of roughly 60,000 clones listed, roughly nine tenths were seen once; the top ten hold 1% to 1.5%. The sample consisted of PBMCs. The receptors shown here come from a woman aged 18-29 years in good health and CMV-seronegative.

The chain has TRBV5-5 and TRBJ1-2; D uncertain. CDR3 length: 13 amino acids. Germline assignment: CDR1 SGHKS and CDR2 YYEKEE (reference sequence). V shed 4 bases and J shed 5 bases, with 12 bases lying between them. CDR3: CASSPGRTYGYTF. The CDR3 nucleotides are TGTGCCAGCAGCCCCGGGAGGACTTATGGCTACACCTTC.

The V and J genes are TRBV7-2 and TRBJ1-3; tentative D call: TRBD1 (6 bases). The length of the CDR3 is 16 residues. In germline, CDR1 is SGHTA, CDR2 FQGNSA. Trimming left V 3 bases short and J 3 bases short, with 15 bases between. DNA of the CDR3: TGTGCCAGCAGCTTCACAGGGTTTAGTGGTGGAAACACCATATATTTT. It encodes CASSFTGFSGGNTIYF.

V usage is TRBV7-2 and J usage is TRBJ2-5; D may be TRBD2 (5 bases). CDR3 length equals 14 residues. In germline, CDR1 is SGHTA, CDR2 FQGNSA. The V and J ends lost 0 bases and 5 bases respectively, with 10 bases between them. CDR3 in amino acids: CASSLARSGETQYF. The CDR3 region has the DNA TGTGCCAGCAGCTTAGCACGCTCGGGGGAGACCCAGTACTTC.

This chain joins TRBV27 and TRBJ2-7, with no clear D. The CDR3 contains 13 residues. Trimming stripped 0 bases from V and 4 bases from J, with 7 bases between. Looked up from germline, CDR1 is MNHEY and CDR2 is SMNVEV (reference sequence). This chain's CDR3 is CASSLSASYEQYF. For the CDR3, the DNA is TGTGCCAGCAGTTTATCCGCCAGTTACGAGCAGTACTTC.

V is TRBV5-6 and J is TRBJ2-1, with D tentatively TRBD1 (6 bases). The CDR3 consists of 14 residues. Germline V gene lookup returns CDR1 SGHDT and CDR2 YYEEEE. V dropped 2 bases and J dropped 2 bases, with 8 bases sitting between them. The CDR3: CASSFDRTYNEQFF. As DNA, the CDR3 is TGTGCCAGCAGCTTTGACAGGACCTACAATGAGCAGTTCTTC.

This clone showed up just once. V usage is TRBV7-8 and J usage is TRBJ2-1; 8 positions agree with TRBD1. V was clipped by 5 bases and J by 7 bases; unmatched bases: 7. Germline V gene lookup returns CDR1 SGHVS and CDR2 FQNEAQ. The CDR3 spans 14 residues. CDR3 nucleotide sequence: TGTGCCAGCAGCCCTCGACAGGGGAAAAATGAGCAGTTCTTC. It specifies CASSPRQGKNEQFF.

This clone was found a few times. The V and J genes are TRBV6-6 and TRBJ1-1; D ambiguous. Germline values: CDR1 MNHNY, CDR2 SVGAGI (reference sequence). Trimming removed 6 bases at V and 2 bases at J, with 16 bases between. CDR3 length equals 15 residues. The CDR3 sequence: CASSLDGEGNTEAFF. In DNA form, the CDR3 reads TGTGCCAGCAGCTTAGACGGGGAGGGCAACACTGAAGCTTTCTTT.

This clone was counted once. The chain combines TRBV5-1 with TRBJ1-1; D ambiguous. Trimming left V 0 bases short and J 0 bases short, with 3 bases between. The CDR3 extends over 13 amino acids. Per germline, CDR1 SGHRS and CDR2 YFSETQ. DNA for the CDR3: TGCGCCAGCAGCTTGGGTATGAACACTGAAGCTTTCTTT. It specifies CASSLGMNTEAFF.

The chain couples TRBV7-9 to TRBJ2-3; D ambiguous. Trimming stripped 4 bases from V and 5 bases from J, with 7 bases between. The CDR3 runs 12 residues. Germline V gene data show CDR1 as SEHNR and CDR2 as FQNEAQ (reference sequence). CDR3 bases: TGTGCCAGCAGCTCCCCTATAGATACGCAGTATTTT. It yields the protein CASSSPIDTQYF.

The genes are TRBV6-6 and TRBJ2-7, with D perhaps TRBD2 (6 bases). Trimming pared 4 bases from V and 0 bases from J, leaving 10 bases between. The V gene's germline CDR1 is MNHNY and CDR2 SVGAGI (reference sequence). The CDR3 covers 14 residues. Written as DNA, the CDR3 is TGTGCCAGCAGTTTGGGGGGAGTCTCCTACGAGCAGTACTTC. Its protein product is CASSLGGVSYEQYF.

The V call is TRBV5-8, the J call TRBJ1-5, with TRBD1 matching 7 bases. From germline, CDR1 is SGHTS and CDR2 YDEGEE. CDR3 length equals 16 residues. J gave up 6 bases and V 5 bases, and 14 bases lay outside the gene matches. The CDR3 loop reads CASRPRGSVARQPQHF. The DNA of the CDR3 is TGTGCCAGCAGGCCCAGGGGGTCGGTGGCTCGTCAGCCCCAGCATTTT.

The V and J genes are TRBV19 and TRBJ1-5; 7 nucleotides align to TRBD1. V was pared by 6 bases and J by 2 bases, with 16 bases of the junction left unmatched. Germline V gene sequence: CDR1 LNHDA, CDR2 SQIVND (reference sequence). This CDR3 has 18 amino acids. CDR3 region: CASSSLARGGVGNQPQHF. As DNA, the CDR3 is TGTGCCAGTAGCAGCCTGGCACGAGGGGGCGTCGGCAATCAGCCCCAGCATTTT.

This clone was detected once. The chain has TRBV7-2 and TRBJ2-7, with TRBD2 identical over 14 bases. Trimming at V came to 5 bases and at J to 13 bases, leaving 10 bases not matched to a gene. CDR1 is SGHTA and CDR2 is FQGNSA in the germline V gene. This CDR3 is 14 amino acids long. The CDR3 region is CASSPGTSGSPRYF. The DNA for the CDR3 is TGTGCCAGCAGCCCAGGGACTAGCGGGAGTCCTCGATACTTC.

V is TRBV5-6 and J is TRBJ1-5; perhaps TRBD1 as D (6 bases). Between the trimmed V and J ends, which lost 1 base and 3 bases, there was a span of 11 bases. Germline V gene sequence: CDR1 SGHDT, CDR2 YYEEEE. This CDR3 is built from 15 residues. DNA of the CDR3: TGTGCCAGCAGCTTGCGGCAGGGGTACAATCAGCCCCAGCATTTT. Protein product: CASSLRQGYNQPQHF.

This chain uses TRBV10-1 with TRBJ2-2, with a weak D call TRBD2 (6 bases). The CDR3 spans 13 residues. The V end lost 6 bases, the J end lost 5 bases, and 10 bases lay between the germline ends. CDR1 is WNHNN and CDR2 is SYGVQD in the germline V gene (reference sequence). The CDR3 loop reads CASRGGRTGELFF. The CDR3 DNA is TGCGCCAGCAGGGGGGGACGAACCGGGGAGCTGTTTTTT.

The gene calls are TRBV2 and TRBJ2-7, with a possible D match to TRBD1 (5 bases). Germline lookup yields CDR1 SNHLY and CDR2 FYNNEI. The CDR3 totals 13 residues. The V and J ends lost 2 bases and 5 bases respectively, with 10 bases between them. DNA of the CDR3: TGTGCCAGCAGTGAACGCAGGGTCCACGAGCAGTACTTC. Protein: CASSERRVHEQYF.

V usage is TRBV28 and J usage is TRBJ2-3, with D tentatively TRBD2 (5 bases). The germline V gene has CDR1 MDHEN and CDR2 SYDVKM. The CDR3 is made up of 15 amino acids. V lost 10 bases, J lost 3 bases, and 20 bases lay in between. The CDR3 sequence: CAITDGGGRTDTQYF. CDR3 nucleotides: TGTGCCATCACCGATGGCGGAGGACGTACAGATACGCAGTATTTT.

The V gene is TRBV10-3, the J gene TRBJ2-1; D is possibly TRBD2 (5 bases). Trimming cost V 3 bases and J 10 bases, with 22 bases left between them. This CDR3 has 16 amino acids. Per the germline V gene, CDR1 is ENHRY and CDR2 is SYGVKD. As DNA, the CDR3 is TGTGCCATCAGTGACCCAGCGGTCTACAATGCTGGGGAGCAGTTCTTC. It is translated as CAISDPAVYNAGEQFF.

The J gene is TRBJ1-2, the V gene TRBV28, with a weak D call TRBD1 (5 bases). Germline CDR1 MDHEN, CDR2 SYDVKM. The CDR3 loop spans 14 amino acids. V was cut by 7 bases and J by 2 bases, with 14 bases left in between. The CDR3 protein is CASTSIGGNYGYTF. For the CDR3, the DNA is TGTGCCAGCACCTCCATCGGGGGGAACTATGGCTACACCTTC.

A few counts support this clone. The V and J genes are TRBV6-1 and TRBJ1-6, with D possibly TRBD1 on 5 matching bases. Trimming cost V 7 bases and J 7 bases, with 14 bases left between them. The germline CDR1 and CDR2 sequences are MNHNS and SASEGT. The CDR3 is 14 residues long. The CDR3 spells CASTPAGLNSPLHF. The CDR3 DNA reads TGTGCCAGCACCCCGGCAGGGCTAAATTCACCCCTCCACTTT.

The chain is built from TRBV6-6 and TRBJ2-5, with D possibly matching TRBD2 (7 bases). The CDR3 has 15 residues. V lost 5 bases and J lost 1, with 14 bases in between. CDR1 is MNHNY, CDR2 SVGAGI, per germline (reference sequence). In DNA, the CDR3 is TGTGCCAGCAGTCGGGTGAGGGGGGGCCAAGAGACCCAGTACTTC. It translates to CASSRVRGGQETQYF.

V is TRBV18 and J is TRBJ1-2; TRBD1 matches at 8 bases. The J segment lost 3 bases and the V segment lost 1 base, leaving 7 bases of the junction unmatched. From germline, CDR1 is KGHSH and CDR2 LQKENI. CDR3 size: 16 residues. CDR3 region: CASSPRSPTGDYGYTF. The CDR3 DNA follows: TGTGCCAGCTCACCACGGTCTCCGACAGGGGACTATGGCTACACCTTC.

The CDR3 DNA reads TGTGCCAGCTCACCAGGGACAGGGAGGGAGACCCAGTACTTC. As protein: CASSPGTGRETQYF. The chain has TRBV18 and TRBJ2-5, with TRBD1 matching 9 bases. The CDR3 loop spans 14 amino acids. The junction had 3 bases not matched to a gene; V was cut back by 2 bases and J by 5 bases. Germline-derived CDR1 and CDR2 are KGHSH and LQKENI.

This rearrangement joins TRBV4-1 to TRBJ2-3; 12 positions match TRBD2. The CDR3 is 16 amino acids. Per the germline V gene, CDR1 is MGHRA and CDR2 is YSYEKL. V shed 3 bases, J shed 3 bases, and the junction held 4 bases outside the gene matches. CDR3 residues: CASSHRLAGVTDTQYF. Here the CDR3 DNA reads TGCGCCAGCAGCCACCGACTAGCGGGGGTTACAGATACGCAGTATTTT.